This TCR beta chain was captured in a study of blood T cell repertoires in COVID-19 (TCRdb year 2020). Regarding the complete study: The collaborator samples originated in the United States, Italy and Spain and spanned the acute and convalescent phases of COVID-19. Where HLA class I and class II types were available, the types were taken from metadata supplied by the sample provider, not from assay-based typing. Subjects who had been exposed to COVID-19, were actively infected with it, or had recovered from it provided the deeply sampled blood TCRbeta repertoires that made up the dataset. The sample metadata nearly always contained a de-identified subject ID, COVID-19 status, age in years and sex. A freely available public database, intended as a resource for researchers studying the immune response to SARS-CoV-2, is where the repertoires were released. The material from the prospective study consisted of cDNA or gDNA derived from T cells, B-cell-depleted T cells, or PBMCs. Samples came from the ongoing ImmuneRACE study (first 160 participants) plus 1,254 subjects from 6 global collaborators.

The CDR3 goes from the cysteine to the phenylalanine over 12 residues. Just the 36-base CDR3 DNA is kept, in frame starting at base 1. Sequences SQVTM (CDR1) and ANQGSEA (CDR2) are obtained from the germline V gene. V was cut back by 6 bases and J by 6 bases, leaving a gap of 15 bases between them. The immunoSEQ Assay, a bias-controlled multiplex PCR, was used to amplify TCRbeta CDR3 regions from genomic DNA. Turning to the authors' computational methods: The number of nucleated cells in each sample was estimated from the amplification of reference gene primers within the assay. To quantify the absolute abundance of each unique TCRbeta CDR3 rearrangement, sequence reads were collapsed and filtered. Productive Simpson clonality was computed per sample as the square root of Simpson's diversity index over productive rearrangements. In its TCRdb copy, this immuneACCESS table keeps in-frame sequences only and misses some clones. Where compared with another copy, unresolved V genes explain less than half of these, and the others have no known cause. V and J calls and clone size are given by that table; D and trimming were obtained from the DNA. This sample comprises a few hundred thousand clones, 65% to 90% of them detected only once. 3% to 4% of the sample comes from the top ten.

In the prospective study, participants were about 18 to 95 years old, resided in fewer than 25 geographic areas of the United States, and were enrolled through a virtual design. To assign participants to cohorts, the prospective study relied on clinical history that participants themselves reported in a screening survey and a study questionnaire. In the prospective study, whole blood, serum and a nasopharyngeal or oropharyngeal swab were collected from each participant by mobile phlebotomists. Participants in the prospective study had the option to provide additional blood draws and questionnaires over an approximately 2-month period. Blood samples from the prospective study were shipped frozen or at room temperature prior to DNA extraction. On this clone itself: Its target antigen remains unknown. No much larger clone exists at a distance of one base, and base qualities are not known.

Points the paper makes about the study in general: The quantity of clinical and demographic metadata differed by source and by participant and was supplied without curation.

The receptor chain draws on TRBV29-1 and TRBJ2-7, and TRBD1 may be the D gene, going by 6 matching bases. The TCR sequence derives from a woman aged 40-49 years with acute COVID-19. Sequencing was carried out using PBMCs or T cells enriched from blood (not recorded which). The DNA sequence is TGCAGCGTGAAAGGGGGTCGTCGCGAGCAGTACTTC. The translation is CSVKGGRREQYF.